Included here is one T cell receptor (beta chain) sequence, with context. Its antigen remains unidentified. The input lacks base qualities; no much larger clone sits a single base away. This specimen belongs to a study of esophageal squamous cell carcinoma under preoperative chemotherapy listed by TCRdb under 2018. Regarding the complete study: The study profiled TCR repertoires of both peripheral blood T cells and tumor-infiltrating lymphocytes. About five patients with primary esophageal squamous cell carcinoma were included in the cohort. Repertoires from samples obtained before paclitaxel-nedaplatin therapy were compared with repertoires from samples obtained after paclitaxel-nedaplatin therapy. The study examined the effect of paclitaxel-nedaplatin chemotherapy on T-cell receptor repertoires in patients with esophageal squamous cell carcinoma. Beyond this particular receptor, the publication reports: Tumor-infiltrating lymphocytes after treatment appeared to come partly from peripheral T cells migrating into the tumor, rather than solely from local clonal changes. Clonotype frequencies shifted immediately and substantially under paclitaxel-nedaplatin therapy, and abundant clones were more likely to contract than to amplify. A significant increase in TCR diversity was observed in peripheral T cells after chemotherapy, whereas no such increase was observed in tumor-infiltrating lymphocytes. Only five or six patients with esophageal squamous cell carcinoma were analyzed, making for a small cohort.

According to the study, the label for this sample's time point signals: after preoperative PTX-NDP chemotherapy. Patients received paclitaxel-nedaplatin as preoperative chemotherapy before surgery. V lost 5 bases and J lost 1 base; the stretch between them is 13 bases long. The CDR3 contains 15 residues, cysteine and phenylalanine counted. This entry keeps only the CDR3 DNA: 45 bases, framed from base 1. CDR1 and CDR2, looked up from the germline V gene (reference sequence), are LNHDA and SQIVND. The library was obtained by PCR. The reads were generated on a HiSeq X Ten. High-throughput sequencing was used to characterize the TCR repertoires. TCRdb itself trimmed the public reads at Q25 with fastp, ran MiXCR and retained productive beta chains. Each entry is one CDR3 protein sequence, shown with its most common DNA and genes. In all, the sample holds some 18,000 distinct CDR3 sequences, and 40% to 55% of those were seen once. The ten most abundant clones make up 25% to 35% of the sample.

The chain uses TRBV19 and TRBJ2-3; the D gene remains uncertain. Collection took place from a patient given preoperative chemotherapy. The source of this sequence is a human donor with esophageal squamous cell carcinoma. The donor label of this sample is uncertain. The nucleotides are TGTGCCAGTAGTGACCGGCCCCATGGCACAGATACGCAGTATTTT. Translated, this is CASSDRPHGTDTQYF.